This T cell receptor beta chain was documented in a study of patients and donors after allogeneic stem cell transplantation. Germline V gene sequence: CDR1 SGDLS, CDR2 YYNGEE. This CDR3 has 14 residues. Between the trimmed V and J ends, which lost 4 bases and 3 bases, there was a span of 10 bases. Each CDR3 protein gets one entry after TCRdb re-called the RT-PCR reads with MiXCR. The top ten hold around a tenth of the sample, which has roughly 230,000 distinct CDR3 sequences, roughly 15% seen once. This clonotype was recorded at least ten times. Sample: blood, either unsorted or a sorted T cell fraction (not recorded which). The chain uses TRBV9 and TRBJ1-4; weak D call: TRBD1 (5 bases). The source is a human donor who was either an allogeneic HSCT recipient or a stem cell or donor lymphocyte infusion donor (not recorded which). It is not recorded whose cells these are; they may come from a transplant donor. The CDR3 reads CASSLGDSNEKLFF. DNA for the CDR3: TGTGCCAGCAGCTTAGGGGACTCTAATGAAAAACTGTTTTTT.